The rows below give T cell receptor beta chains drawn from one sample of a study of identical twins' blood T cells. TCRdb independently ran MiXCR on the 5' RACE reads; one entry per CDR3 protein. The sample holds 350,000 to 450,000 distinct CDR3 sequences, over 25% seen once. Input material: PBMCs. All receptors come from a woman between 18 and 55 years old in good health. Both conserved end residues are part of each CDR3. Each record gives: CDR3 protein, CDR3 DNA, V gene, J gene, D gene, clone size. A D gene is named only where the DNA matches it firmly. The size field is filled for only some rows; it gives once, few, many or a size class.

CDR3: CASSFSLTRGSYEQYF
DNA: TGTGCCAGCAGCTTTTCATTAACCCGAGGGTCCTACGAGCAGTACTTC
V: TRBV13
J: TRBJ2-7
D: NA
size: NA

CDR3: CSARDVKETQYF
DNA: TGCAGTGCTAGGGACGTTAAAGAGACCCAGTACTTC
V: TRBV20-1
J: TRBJ2-5
D: NA
size: NA

CDR3: CASSLETGSGNTIYF
DNA: TGTGCCAGCAGCCTCGAGACAGGGTCGGGAAACACCATATATTTT
V: TRBV6-5
J: TRBJ1-3
D: TRBD1
size: NA

CDR3: CASSRPSGGGPGELFF
DNA: TGTGCCAGCAGTCGTCCTAGCGGGGGGGGCCCCGGGGAGCTGTTTTTT
V: TRBV6-6
J: TRBJ2-2
D: TRBD2
size: many

CDR3: CASRLSGLNHNEQFF
DNA: TGTGCCAGCAGACTTTCGGGCCTAAATCACAATGAGCAGTTCTTC
V: TRBV6-2/TRBV6-3
J: TRBJ2-1
D: NA
size: many

CDR3: CASSLDRPLNTEAFF
DNA: TGTGCCAGCAGCTTGGACAGGCCCCTAAACACTGAAGCTTTCTTT
V: TRBV5-6
J: TRBJ1-1
D: NA
size: NA

CDR3: CASSQEVRGHGNTIYF
DNA: TGTGCCAGCAGCCAAGAAGTTCGGGGGCACGGAAACACCATATATTTT
V: TRBV14
J: TRBJ1-3
D: NA
size: NA

CDR3: CASRSGTRFYGYTF
DNA: TGTGCCAGTAGGTCCGGGACAAGATTCTATGGCTACACCTTC
V: TRBV19
J: TRBJ1-2
D: NA
size: many

CDR3: CASTEWGMNTEAFF
DNA: TGCGCCAGCACCGAGTGGGGGATGAACACTGAAGCTTTCTTT
V: TRBV5-1
J: TRBJ1-1
D: NA
size: NA

CDR3: CAISETTGQGPGELFF
DNA: TGTGCCATCAGTGAGACTACTGGCCAGGGACCCGGGGAGCTGTTTTTT
V: TRBV10-3
J: TRBJ2-2
D: NA
size: few

CDR3: CSARGWVDQPQHF
DNA: TGCAGTGCTAGAGGTTGGGTGGATCAGCCCCAGCATTTT
V: TRBV20-1
J: TRBJ1-5
D: NA
size: many